This section outlines one T cell receptor beta chain sequence together with its context. Its matching antigen is unknown. Reverse transcription of roughly 0.5 to 1 ug RNA was performed with random hexamers. A multiplex approach, immunoSEQ multiplex PCR, amplified TCR beta CDR3 across 54 Vbeta and 13 Jbeta. TCRdb re-called the immunoSEQ multiplex PCR reads with MiXCR, one entry per CDR3 protein. Among about 180,000 distinct CDR3 sequences listed, nearly 97% were seen once. This sample is drawn from a study of CD8 T cells in Susac syndrome. Whole-study findings and limits: The authors acknowledged that their TCR sequencing and HLA analysis involved a relatively small number of individuals.

The sequenced target, TCR beta, came from blood CD8+ and CD4+ T cells. CD8+ and CD4+ T cells were negatively isolated; TEMRA cells were FACS-enriched. Trimming pared 8 bases from V and 1 base from J, leaving 8 bases between. Germline V gives CDR1 SQVTM, CDR2 ANQGSEA. The CDR3 covers 12 residues. The V and J genes are TRBV29-1 and TRBJ2-2; D is uncertain. The TCR sequence derives from a human donor with multiple sclerosis. Sequenced: CD4+ T cells from PBMCs. The CDR3 DNA is TGCAGCCTTTCACGGAACACCGGGGAGCTGTTTTTT. Encoded protein: CSLSRNTGELFF.